Presented here are 14 T cell receptor beta chains from one specimen sequenced in a study of CDR3 diversity in severe acne. Using its own MiXCR run on the PCR reads, TCRdb lists one record per CDR3 protein. The sample includes some 90,000 distinct CDR3 sequences, about 52% of them seen just once. The sample comprised blood. All receptors derive from a male donor in good health, serving as a control.

This CDR3 is CASSWEWTGELFF. As DNA, the CDR3 is TGCGCCAGCAGCTGGGAGTGGACCGGGGAGCTGTTTTTT. V is TRBV5-1 and J is TRBJ2-2, with D maybe TRBD2 (5 bases). There are 13 residues in the CDR3. Germline lookup yields CDR1 SGHRS and CDR2 YFSETQ. Trimming pared 3 bases from V and 5 bases from J, leaving 8 bases between.

Sample share makes this clonotype medium-sized (0.01 to 0.1%). This chain joins TRBV7-9 and TRBJ2-3; D not certain. Germline V gene lookup returns CDR1 SEHNR and CDR2 FQNEAQ (reference sequence). The CDR3 length is 17 residues. V dropped 5 bases and J dropped 3 bases, with 21 bases sitting between them. CDR3 bases: TGTGCCAGCAGCGATAGTCGACAACCCCTCGGGACAGATACGCAGTATTTT. Encoded protein: CASSDSRQPLGTDTQYF.

This clonotype was found many times. For the CDR3, the DNA is TGTGCCAGCAGCCCTAGCCGGCGTCGCGGGGAGGAGACCCAGTACTTC. It is translated as CASSPSRRRGEETQYF. The V and J genes are TRBV11-2 and TRBJ2-5; D is perhaps TRBD2 (6 bases). CDR1 is SGHAT and CDR2 is FQNNGV in the germline V gene. The V gene lost 5 bases and the J gene lost 5 bases, with 21 bases spanning the gap. The CDR3 has 16 amino acids.

The genes are TRBV10-1 and TRBJ1-5; 7 bases align to TRBD1. Germline V gene sequence: CDR1 WNHNN, CDR2 SYGVQD (reference sequence). This CDR3 is 13 amino acids long. Losses at the gene ends were 10 bases for V and 1 base for J; bases not matched to a gene: 4. In DNA form, the CDR3 reads TGCGCCACAGGGGGTAAAAGCAATCAGCCCCAGCATTTT. This encodes CATGGKSNQPQHF.

This clonotype is categorized as medium-sized. The chain's CDR3 is CSARRAGGSNEQFF. The CDR3 nucleotides read TGCAGTGCTAGGCGAGCGGGAGGGAGCAATGAGCAGTTCTTC. The chain combines TRBV20-1 with TRBJ2-1, with 10 bases aligning to TRBD2. This CDR3 is 14 amino acids long. Losses at the gene ends were 3 bases for V and 6 bases for J; bases not matched to a gene: 5. The germline V gene encodes CDR1 DFQATT and CDR2 SNEGSKA (reference sequence).

At least ten counts were recorded for this clonotype. The rearrangement links TRBV20-1 to TRBJ2-4; 7 nucleotides agree with TRBD1. This CDR3 comprises 16 residues. V lost 6 bases, J lost 6 bases, and 17 bases stayed unmatched. CDR1 and CDR2 from the germline V gene are DFQATT and SNEGSKA (reference sequence). The CDR3 reads CSAFATRVQGSNIQYF. DNA of the CDR3: TGCAGTGCCTTCGCCACCCGTGTACAGGGGTCAAACATTCAGTACTTC.

This clonotype was counted at least ten times. This chain connects TRBV5-8 to TRBJ2-1; 8 bases are shared with TRBD2. The CDR3 is 12 residues long. CDR1 SGHTS and CDR2 YDEGEE come from the germline V gene. V shed 7 bases and J 5 bases; nucleotides not matched to a gene: 2. The CDR3 region is CASRGGDNEQFF. CDR3 DNA: TGTGCCAGCCGGGGGGGAGACAATGAGCAGTTCTTC.

V is TRBV7-9 and J is TRBJ1-1; no clear D. V lost 2 bases and J lost 0, with 16 bases in between. The CDR3 is made up of 17 amino acids. CDR1 is SEHNR and CDR2 is FQNEAQ in the germline V gene (reference sequence). The CDR3 DNA reads TGTGCCAGCAGCTTAAAGGGTGGAGGACGGATGAACACTGAAGCTTTCTTT. Protein: CASSLKGGGRMNTEAFF.

The chain couples TRBV25-1 to TRBJ1-1; no clear D gene. The V gene's germline CDR1 is MGHDK and CDR2 SYGVNS. With 6 bases removed from V and 3 bases from J, the gap between germline ends came to 17 bases. This CDR3 comprises 15 residues. This CDR3 is CASSHVVRKYTEAFF. The CDR3 DNA sequence: TGTGCCAGCAGCCATGTGGTAAGGAAATACACTGAAGCTTTCTTT.

CDR3 protein: CASSSSRASLSQGYTF. CDR3 sequence (DNA): TGTGCCAGCAGCTCCTCGCGGGCGTCTCTCTCGCAAGGCTACACCTTC. J is TRBJ1-2 and V is TRBV7-9; D gene uncertain. The V and J ends lost 4 bases and 8 bases respectively, with 23 bases between them. The CDR3 runs to 16 residues. Germline V gene lookup returns CDR1 SEHNR and CDR2 FQNEAQ (reference sequence).

The rearrangement links TRBV20-1 to TRBJ2-2, with D perhaps TRBD1 (6 bases). V shed 5 bases and J shed 1 base, with 14 bases lying between them. The CDR3 extends over 15 amino acids. Germline V gives CDR1 DFQATT, CDR2 SNEGSKA (reference sequence). The CDR3 DNA follows: TGCAGTGCTCTCCCACTACAGGGGAACACCGGGGAGCTGTTTTTT. It specifies CSALPLQGNTGELFF.

The chain's CDR3 is CASSDEGPDYEQYF. The CDR3 coding sequence is TGTGCCAGCAGTGACGAAGGTCCGGACTACGAGCAGTACTTC. This sequence joins TRBV12-3 or TRBV12-4 and TRBJ2-7; D is undetermined. Trimming took off 5 bases at V and 3 bases at J, with 14 bases between the two ends. This CDR3 has 14 residues.

This rearrangement joins TRBV25-1 to TRBJ1-2, with D perhaps matching TRBD1 (5 bases). Germline assignment: CDR1 MGHDK and CDR2 SYGVNS. The CDR3 is 16 amino acids. Deletions cut 7 bases from V and 5 bases from J, with 23 bases between. The CDR3 loop reads CASTLETGVELYGYTF. DNA for the CDR3: TGTGCCAGCACCTTAGAAACGGGGGTAGAGTTATATGGCTACACCTTC.

Regarding this clonotype: This may stem from a read error, because a much larger clone lies one nucleotide away. The J gene is TRBJ1-4, the V gene TRBV6-2 or TRBV6-3; D not resolved. Germline V gene data show CDR1 as MNHEY and CDR2 as SVGEGT. CDR3 size: 13 residues. V was cut by 6 bases and J by 5 bases, with 10 bases left in between. This CDR3 is CASSRRSNEKLFF. CDR3 nucleotides: TGTGCCAGCAGCCGCAGGTCCAATGAAAAACTGTTTTTT.